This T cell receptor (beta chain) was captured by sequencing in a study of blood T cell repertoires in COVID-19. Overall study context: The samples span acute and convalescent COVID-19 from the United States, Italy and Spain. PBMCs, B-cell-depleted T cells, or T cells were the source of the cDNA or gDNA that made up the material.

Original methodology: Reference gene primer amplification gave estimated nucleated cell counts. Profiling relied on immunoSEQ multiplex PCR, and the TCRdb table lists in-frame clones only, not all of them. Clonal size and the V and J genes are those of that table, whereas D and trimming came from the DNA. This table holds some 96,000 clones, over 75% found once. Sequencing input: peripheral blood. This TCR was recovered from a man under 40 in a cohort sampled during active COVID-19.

This CDR3 is CASSRNSGNTIYF. CDR3 in DNA: TGTGCCAGCAGCCGTAACTCTGGAAACACCATATATTTT. The rearrangement uses TRBV5-4 and TRBJ1-3; D not certain. The CDR3 contains 13 residues. V was shortened by 4 bases and J by 0 bases, with 5 bases between the two germline ends. The germline gives CDR1 SGHNT, CDR2 YYREEE (reference sequence).